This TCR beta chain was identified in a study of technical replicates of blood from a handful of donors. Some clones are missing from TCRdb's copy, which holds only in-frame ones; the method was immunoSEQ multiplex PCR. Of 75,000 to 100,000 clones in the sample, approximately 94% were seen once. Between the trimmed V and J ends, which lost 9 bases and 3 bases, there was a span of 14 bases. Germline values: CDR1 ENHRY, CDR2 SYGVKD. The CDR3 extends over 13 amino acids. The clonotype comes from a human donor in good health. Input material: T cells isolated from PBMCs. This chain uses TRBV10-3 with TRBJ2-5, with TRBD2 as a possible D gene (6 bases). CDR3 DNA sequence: TGTGCCATTTTACGGGGCGGGGAAGAGACCCAGTACTTC. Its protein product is CAILRGGEETQYF.